This T cell receptor (beta chain) stems from a study of cytotoxic CD8 clonotypes in ibrutinib-treated CLL. Across the study: The study included 11 relapsed/refractory and fewer than 16 treatment-naive patients; roughly 18 had IGHV unmutated disease.

Unmatched junction bases numbered 8, after V lost 0 bases and J lost 8 bases. The V gene's germline CDR1 is SGDLS and CDR2 YYNGEE. CDR3 length: 15 amino acids. Generated by immunoSEQ multiplex PCR, the TCRdb table keeps only in-frame clones and is missing some. The table has 57,000 or so clones, 50% to 70% seen once. The sequence came from a human donor with chronic lymphocytic leukemia. The genes are TRBV9 and TRBJ2-1, with 7 nucleotides matching TRBD2. The sequences come from PBMCs, collected at disease progression, from a patient treated with ibrutinib. The CDR3 reads CASSVVAGVAHEQFF. In DNA form, the CDR3 reads TGTGCCAGCAGCGTAGTTGCGGGAGTTGCCCATGAGCAGTTCTTC.